Listed here are 10 T cell receptor beta chains from one sample, sequenced in a study of blood T cell repertoires in COVID-19. Sequencing used immunoSEQ multiplex PCR; TCRdb keeps in-frame clones, though not all of them. Of around 220,000 clones listed, 87% are singletons. Sequencing input: PBMCs or T cells enriched from blood (not recorded which). These TCRs come from a woman in her twenties or thirties with acute COVID-19.

The chain links TRBV18 to TRBJ1-5; D unresolved. Trimming took 2 bases from V and 6 from J, leaving 8 bases between them. The germline gives CDR1 KGHSH, CDR2 LQKENI. The CDR3 is made up of 13 amino acids. The CDR3 DNA reads as TGTGCCAGCTCACCATTGGGGAGTCAGCCCCAGCATTTT. The encoded protein is CASSPLGSQPQHF.

J is TRBJ1-5 and V is TRBV4-1; the D gene is possibly TRBD1 (5 bases). CDR1 is MGHRA and CDR2 is YSYEKL in the germline V gene. The CDR3 has 16 amino acids. Deletions cut 1 base from V and 4 bases from J, with 14 bases between. The CDR3 spells CASSQVGRALNQPQHF. The CDR3 nucleotides read TGCGCCAGCAGCCAAGTCGGCAGGGCTTTGAATCAGCCCCAGCATTTT.

The chain is built from TRBV30 and TRBJ2-5; 9 positions agree with TRBD2. This CDR3 is built from 14 residues. V lost 0 bases and J lost 5; bases outside the gene matches: 4. Germline values: CDR1 GTSNPN, CDR2 SVGIG (reference sequence). The CDR3 region has the DNA TGTGCCTGGAGTGTAGGGCGGGAGGGGGAGACCCAGTACTTC. Amino acids: CAWSVGREGETQYF.

This rearrangement joins TRBV28 to TRBJ1-2; 10 bases are shared with TRBD1. Germline lookup yields CDR1 MDHEN and CDR2 SYDVKM. The CDR3 consists of 16 residues. V lost 6 bases and J lost 2; bases outside the gene matches: 9. The CDR3 spells CASSPRQGARNYGYTF. The CDR3 region has the DNA TGTGCCAGCAGCCCTAGACAGGGGGCGCGAAACTATGGCTACACCTTC.

This clone turned up a few times. The rearrangement joins TRBV28 to TRBJ1-5; maybe TRBD1 (5 bases). The V gene's germline CDR1 is MDHEN and CDR2 SYDVKM. Trimming shortened V by 6 bases and J by 7 bases, and 16 bases separated the two germline ends. This CDR3 spans 14 amino acids. CDR3 loop: CASRAPGGGQPQHF. Here the CDR3 DNA reads TGTGCCAGCAGGGCTCCCGGGGGAGGGCAGCCCCAGCATTTT.

This sequence joins TRBV5-3 and TRBJ2-3; no clear D. TRBV5-3 has ORF status, its function being uncertain. CDR3 size: 14 residues. Trimming removed 6 bases from V and 6 bases from J, with 17 bases in between. For the CDR3, the DNA is TGTGCCAGAACCCCCAGTCCCCCGATTGATACGCAGTATTTT. Residues: CARTPSPPIDTQYF.

The rearrangement links TRBV18 to TRBJ2-3; TRBD1 matches 8 bases. CDR1 is KGHSH and CDR2 is LQKENI in the germline V gene. The CDR3 is 15 amino acids. V lost 3 bases and J lost 3; bases outside the gene matches: 5. The CDR3 reads CASSPDGQGTDTQYF. CDR3 in DNA: TGTGCCAGCTCACCGGATGGACAGGGAACAGATACGCAGTATTTT.

This chain connects TRBV6-5 to TRBJ2-7; possibly TRBD1 for D (6 bases). V shed 7 bases and J shed 3 bases, with 10 bases lying between them. The CDR3 sequence is 12 residues long. Germline V gene data show CDR1 as MNHEY and CDR2 as SVGAGI. The CDR3 region is CASTGQIYEQYF. The CDR3, as DNA: TGTGCCAGCACCGGACAGATCTACGAGCAGTACTTC.

This chain uses TRBV29-1 with TRBJ1-1; 9 positions match TRBD1. Germline CDR1 is SQVTM and CDR2 is ANQGSEA. The CDR3 covers 15 residues. The CDR3 nucleotides are TGCAGGGGGGACAGGGTTAGGCTAATGAACACTGAAGCTTTCTTT. Translating it yields CRGDRVRLMNTEAFF.

The gene calls are TRBV28 and TRBJ1-6; a possible D gene is TRBD1 (5 bases). The CDR3 loop spans 15 amino acids. V shed 3 bases and J shed 6 bases, with 12 bases lying between them. Germline CDR1 and CDR2: MDHEN and SYDVKM. The CDR3 sequence is CASSFSGGPNSPLHF. DNA for the CDR3: TGTGCCAGCAGTTTCTCGGGGGGACCTAATTCACCCCTCCACTTT.